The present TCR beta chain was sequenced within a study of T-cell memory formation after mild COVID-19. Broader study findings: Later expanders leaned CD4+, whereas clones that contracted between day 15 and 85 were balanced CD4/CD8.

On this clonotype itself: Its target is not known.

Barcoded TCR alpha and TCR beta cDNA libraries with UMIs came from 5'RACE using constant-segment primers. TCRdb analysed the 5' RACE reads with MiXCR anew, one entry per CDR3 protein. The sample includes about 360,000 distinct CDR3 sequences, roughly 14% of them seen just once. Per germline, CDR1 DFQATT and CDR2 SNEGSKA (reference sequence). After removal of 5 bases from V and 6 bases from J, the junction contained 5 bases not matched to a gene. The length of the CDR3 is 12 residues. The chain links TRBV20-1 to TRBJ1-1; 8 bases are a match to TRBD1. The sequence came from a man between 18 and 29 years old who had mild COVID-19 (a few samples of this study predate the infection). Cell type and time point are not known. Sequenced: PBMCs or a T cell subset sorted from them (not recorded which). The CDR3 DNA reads TGCAGTGCTTCACAGGGGGGGGCTGAAGCTTTCTTT. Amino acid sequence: CSASQGGAEAFF.